The source of this T cell receptor (beta chain) is a study of shared clonotypes between healthy human individuals (dated by TCRdb to 2020 to 2022). For the study in its entirety: The cohort included three men and a couple of women between 18 and 49 years of age. The study deeply sequenced blood TCR repertoires of roughly five healthy adults to estimate repertoire size and the extent of clonotype sharing between individuals. Between about 0.94 and 10 billion PBMCs per donor were obtained by leukapheresis. Libraries were prepared and TCR repertoires were sequenced by different laboratories using diverse techniques, in order to increase sequencing depth and limit assay-specific biases. Per donor, three plates each were used for CD4 naive and CD4 memory, two for CD8 naive, and one for CD8 memory. The study at large found these results: Estimated clonotype richness was generally larger for naive than for memory subsets. Pairwise subsampling led to the expectation that sequencing depth would affect the degree of clonotype sharing among donors. Only blood was sampled, and tissue TCR repertoires likely differ from those in blood. Sharing across four donors was observed for about 5% of naive CD4, under 4% of naive CD8, over 2% of memory CD4, and about 0.4% of memory CD8 clonotypes. The genetic and exposure-history diversity represented was limited by the small number of donors. Compared with non-shared clonotypes, clonotypes shared by all four sorted-subset donors had higher generation probabilities. Rarefaction of sorted-subset datasets indicated incomplete sequencing despite the large sequencing depth.

Turning to this clone: Its binding antigen is unknown. No much larger clone exists at a distance of one base, and base qualities are not known.

According to the germline V gene, CDR1 reads MDHEN and CDR2 reads SYDVKM. The CDR3 spans 14 residues, from the cysteine through the phenylalanine. Left in the record is the CDR3 DNA by itself, 42 bases read in frame from the first base. Relative to germline, V is missing 8 bases and J is missing 2 bases, with 6 bases of the junction outside any gene match. Using the deep immunoSEQ assay, multiplex PCR amplified TCR CDR3 regions from genomic DNA. Extracted genomic DNA from each cell subset was distributed evenly across all wells of several immunoSEQ 96-well plates, and each plate was treated as a replicate. For sorted subsets, each replicate PCR was loaded with 200 ng genomic DNA, equivalent to 25,000 to 30,000 T cell genomes. The purified libraries were quantified using a Qubit 3.0 fluorometer, sized with a Bioanalyzer 2100, and then quantified again using the KAPA Library Quantification kit. Every immunoSEQ 96-well plate was sequenced on a dedicated single-read 150-cycle Illumina NextSeq 550 flow cell. From the authors' description of their analysis: Because the immunoSEQ output included only junctional sequences and no quality scores, the filtering could not be the same as the filtering used for full-length reads. To assign V/J genes and CDR3, sequences were annotated using PyIR, a Python wrapper for IgBLAST v1.9, with IMGT germline references. Reads with weak V/J assignments (E-value above 1e-6), missing CDR3, stop codons, out-of-frame junctions, or ambiguous translated residues were removed. A V3J clonotype was defined by an identical inferred V gene, J gene, and CDR3 amino acid sequence. The percentage overlap between two repertoires was calculated by dividing the number of shared unique clonotypes by the size of the smaller repertoire. Three approaches were used to assess repertoire richness: RTK rarefaction, the Chao1 estimator, and Recon v2.1 estimates of unobserved clonotypes. OLGA was used to compute generation probabilities for all TCRbeta clonotypes that the gDNA method yielded from four donors. The immuneACCESS repertoire file appears here via TCRdb, limited to in-frame rearrangements. These files lack a portion of the clones; in checked studies, under half of the deficit traces to unresolved V genes, and the cause of the others is not known. V and J calls and clone size follow that table, whereas D and trimming were derived from the DNA. Here the sample has about 2 million clones; approximately 94% occur a single time. The ten largest clones take up about 1.1% of the sample.

CD8 naive samples consisted of CD45RO-negative cells that were positively selected for CCR7, yielding a CD45RA+CCR7+ population without TemRA cells. Healthy HIV-negative adults with no recently reported acute infections or vaccinations were included as donors. Every donor was a Caucasian adult residing in Nashville, Tennessee, USA. After blood collection by leukapheresis, PBMCs were isolated using Ficoll-Histopaque density gradient centrifugation and then cryopreserved in the vapor phase of liquid nitrogen. Purity and quantity of every magnetically sorted T cell population were checked by analytical flow cytometry. Genomic DNA was isolated from every sorted fraction and measured by UV absorbance on a Nanodrop 2000c.

This clonotype was obtained from a man between 18 and 29 years old in good health. Sequencing was carried out using naive CD8+ T cells sorted from blood. Interpreted using the paper, the cell subset or site label stands for: CD45RA+CCR7+. The receptor chain draws on TRBV28 and TRBJ2-3; 8 of the junction bases match TRBD2. The nucleotide sequence is TGTGCCAGCGCGACGGGAGGGGACACAGATACGCAGTATTTT. The translation is CASATGGDTDTQYF.